Detailed here is one T cell receptor (beta chain). Its antigen is unknown. Reverse transcription used roughly 0.45 to 1 ug RNA and random hexamers. It was immunoSEQ multiplex PCR that amplified TCR beta CDR3 across 54 Vbeta and 13 Jbeta. TCRdb called the immunoSEQ multiplex PCR reads again in MiXCR, with one record for every CDR3 protein. The table shows 77,000 or so distinct CDR3 sequences, with about 95% occurring only once. The data belong to a study of CD8 T cells in Susac syndrome. Each multiple sclerosis control was a treatment-naive patient with relapsing-remitting disease that was either stable or active. Isolation of CD8+ and CD4+ T cells was performed negatively, whereas enrichment of TEMRA cells was done by FACS. General study results and limits: Only a relatively small number of individuals were included in the TCR sequencing and HLA analysis.

The sequence derives from a human donor with multiple sclerosis. Source material: CD8+ T cells from PBMCs.

CDR3 in amino acids: CASHRLAGTDTQYF. Written as DNA, the CDR3 is TGTGCCAGCCATAGACTAGCGGGCACAGATACGCAGTATTTT. The chain is built from TRBV13 and TRBJ2-3, with 9 bases matching TRBD2. Trimming removed 8 bases from V and 1 base from J; junction bases left unmatched: 4. The germline V gene has CDR1 PRHDT and CDR2 FYEKMQ (reference sequence). The CDR3 spans 14 residues.